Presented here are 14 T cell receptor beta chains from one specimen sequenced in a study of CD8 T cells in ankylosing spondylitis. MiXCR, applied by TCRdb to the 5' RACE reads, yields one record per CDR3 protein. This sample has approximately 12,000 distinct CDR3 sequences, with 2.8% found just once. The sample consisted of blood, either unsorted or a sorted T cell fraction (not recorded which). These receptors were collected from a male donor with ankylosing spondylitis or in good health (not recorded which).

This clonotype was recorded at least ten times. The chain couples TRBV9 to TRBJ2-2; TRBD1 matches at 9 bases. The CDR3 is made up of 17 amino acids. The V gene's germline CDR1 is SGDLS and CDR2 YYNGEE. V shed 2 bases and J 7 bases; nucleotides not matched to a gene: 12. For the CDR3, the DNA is TGTGCCAGCAGCGTCCTTCCGGGACAGGGTTCTGTCGGGGAGCTGTTTTTT. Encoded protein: CASSVLPGQGSVGELFF. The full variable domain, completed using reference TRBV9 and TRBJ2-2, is DSGVTQTPKHLITATGQRVTLRCSPRSGDLSVYWYQQSLDQGLQFLIQYYNGEERAKGNILERFSAQQFPDLHSELNLSSLELGDSALYFCASSVLPGQGSVGELFFGEGSRLTVL.

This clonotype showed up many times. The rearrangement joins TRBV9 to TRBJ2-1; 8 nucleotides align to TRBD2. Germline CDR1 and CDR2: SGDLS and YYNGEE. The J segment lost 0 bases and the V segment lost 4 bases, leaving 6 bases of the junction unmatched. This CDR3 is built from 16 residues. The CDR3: CASSPGGGGSYNEQFF. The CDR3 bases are TGTGCCAGCAGCCCGGGGGGGGGCGGCTCCTACAATGAGCAGTTCTTC.

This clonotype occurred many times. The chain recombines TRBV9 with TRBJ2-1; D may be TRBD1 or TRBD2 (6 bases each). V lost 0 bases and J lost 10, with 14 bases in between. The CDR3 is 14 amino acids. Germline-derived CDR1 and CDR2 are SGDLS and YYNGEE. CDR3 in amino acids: CASSVEGVGGEQFF. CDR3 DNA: TGTGCCAGCAGCGTAGAGGGGGTAGGAGGGGAGCAGTTCTTC.

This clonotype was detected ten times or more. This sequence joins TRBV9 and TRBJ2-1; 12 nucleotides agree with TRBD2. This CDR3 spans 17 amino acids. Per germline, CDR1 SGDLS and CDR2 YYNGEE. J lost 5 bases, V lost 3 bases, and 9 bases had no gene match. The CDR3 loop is CASSAIRASGRDNEQFF. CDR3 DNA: TGTGCCAGCAGCGCGATTAGGGCTAGCGGGAGGGACAATGAGCAGTTCTTC.

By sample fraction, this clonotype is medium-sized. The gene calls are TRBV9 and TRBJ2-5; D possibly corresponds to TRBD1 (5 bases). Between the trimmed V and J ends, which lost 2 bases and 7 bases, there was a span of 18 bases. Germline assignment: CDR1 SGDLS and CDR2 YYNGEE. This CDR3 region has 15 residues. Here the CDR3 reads CASSVSAQGSGTQYF. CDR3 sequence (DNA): TGTGCCAGCAGCGTCTCTGCCCAGGGCAGTGGGACCCAGTACTTC.

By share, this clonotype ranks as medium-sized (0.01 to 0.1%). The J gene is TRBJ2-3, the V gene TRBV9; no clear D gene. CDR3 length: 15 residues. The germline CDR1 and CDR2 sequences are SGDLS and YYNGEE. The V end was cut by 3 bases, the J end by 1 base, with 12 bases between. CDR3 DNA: TGTGCCAGCAGCGCGGGTCCCGGACGCACAGATACGCAGTATTTT. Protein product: CASSAGPGRTDTQYF.

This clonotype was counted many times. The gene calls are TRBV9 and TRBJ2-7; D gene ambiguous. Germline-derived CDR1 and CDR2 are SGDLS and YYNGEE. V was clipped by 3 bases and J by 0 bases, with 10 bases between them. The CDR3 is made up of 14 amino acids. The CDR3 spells CASSAVLSSYEQYF. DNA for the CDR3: TGTGCCAGCAGCGCCGTCCTGAGCTCCTACGAGCAGTACTTC.

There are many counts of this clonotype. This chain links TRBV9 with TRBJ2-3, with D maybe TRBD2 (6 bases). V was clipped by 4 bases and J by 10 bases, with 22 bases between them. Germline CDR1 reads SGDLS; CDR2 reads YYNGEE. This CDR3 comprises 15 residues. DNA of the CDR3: TGTGCCAGCAGCCGGAGCGAGACTAGGTCGGGATCGCAGTATTTT. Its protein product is CASSRSETRSGSQYF.

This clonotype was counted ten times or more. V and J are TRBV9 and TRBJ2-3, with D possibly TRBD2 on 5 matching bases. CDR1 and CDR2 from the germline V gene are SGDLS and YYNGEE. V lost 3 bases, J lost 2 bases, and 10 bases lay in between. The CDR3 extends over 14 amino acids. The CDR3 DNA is TGTGCCAGCAGCGCCGCGGGTTACACAGATACGCAGTATTTT. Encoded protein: CASSAAGYTDTQYF.

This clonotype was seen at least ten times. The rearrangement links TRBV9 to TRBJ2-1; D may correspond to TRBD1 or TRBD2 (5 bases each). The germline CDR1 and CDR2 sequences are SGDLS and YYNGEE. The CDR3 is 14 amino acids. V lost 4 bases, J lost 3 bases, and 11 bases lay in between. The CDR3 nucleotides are TGTGCCAGCAGCCTCGGGACCAGCTACAATGAGCAGTTCTTC. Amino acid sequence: CASSLGTSYNEQFF.

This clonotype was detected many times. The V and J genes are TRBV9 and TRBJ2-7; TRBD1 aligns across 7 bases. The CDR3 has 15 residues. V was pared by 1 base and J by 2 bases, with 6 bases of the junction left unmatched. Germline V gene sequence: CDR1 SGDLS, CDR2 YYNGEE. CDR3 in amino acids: CASSVTPGQPYEQYF. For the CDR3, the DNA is TGTGCCAGCAGCGTAACCCCGGGACAGCCCTACGAGCAGTACTTC.

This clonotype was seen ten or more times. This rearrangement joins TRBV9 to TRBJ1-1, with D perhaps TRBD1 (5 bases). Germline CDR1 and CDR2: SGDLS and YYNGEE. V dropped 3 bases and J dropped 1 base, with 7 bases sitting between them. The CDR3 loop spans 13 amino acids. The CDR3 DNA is TGTGCCAGCAGCGAGCAGGGGAACACTGAAGCTTTCTTT. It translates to CASSEQGNTEAFF.

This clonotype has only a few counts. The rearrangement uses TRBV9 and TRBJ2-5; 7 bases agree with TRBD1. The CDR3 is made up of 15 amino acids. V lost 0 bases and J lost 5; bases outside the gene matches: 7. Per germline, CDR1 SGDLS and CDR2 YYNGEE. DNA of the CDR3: TGTGCCAGCAGCGTAGATAGGGGGCCGGGGGAGACCCAGTACTTC. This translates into CASSVDRGPGETQYF.

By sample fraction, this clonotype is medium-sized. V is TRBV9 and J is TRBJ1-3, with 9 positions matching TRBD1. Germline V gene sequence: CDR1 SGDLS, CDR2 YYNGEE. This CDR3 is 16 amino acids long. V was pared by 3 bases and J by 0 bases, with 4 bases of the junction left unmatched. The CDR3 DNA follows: TGTGCCAGCAGCGCGGACAGGGGCATCTCTGGAAACACCATATATTTT. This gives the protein CASSADRGISGNTIYF.